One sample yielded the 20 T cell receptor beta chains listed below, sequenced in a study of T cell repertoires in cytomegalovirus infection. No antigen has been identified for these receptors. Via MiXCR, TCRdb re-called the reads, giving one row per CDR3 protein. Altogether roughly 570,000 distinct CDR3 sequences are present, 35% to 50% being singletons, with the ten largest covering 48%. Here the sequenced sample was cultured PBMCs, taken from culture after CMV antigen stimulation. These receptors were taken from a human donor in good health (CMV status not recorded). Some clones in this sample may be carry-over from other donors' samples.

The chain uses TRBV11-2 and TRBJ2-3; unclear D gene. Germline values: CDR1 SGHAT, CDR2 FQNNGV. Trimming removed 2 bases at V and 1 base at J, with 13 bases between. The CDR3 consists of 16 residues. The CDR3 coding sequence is TGTGCCAGCAGCTTATCCCGGCCTGCGGGCACAGATACGCAGTATTTT. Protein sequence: CASSLSRPAGTDTQYF.

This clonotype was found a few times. CDR3: CASGDRTYNEQFF. CDR3 sequence (DNA): TGTGCCAGCGGGGACAGGACATACAATGAGCAGTTCTTC. The chain recombines TRBV11-1 with TRBJ2-1; 8 bases line up with TRBD1. The CDR3 length is 13 residues. The J segment lost 4 bases and the V segment lost 8 bases, leaving 4 bases of the junction unmatched. Germline CDR1 is SGHAT and CDR2 is FQDESV (reference sequence).

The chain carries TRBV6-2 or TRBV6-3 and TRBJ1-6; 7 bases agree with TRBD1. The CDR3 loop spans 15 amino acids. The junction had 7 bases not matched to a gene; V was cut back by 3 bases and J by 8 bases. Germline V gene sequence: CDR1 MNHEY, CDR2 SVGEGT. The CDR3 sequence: CASSYIGRGDSPLHF. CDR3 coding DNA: TGTGCCAGCAGTTATATCGGCAGGGGGGATTCACCCCTCCACTTT.

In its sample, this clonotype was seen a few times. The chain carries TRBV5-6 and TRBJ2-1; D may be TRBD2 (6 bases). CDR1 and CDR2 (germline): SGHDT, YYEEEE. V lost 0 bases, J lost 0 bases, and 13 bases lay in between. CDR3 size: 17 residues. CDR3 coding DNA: TGTGCCAGCAGCTTGGGGGCTTTCGGGGGCTCCTACAATGAGCAGTTCTTC. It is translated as CASSLGAFGGSYNEQFF.

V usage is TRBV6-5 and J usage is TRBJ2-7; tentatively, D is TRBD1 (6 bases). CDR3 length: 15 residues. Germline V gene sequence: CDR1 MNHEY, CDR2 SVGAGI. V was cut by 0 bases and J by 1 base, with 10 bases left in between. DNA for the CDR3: TGTGCCAGCAGTTACTCCCAAGGACAGTCCTACGAGCAGTACTTC. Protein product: CASSYSQGQSYEQYF.

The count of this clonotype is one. Here the CDR3 reads CASSHRGANTEAFF. CDR3 sequence (DNA): TGCGCCAGCAGCCACAGGGGGGCGAACACTGAAGCTTTCTTT. This chain connects TRBV4-3 to TRBJ1-1; 7 bases are shared with TRBD1. After removal of 3 bases from V and 1 base from J, the junction contained 2 bases not matched to a gene. This CDR3 is built from 14 residues. In germline, CDR1 is LGHNA, CDR2 YSLEER.

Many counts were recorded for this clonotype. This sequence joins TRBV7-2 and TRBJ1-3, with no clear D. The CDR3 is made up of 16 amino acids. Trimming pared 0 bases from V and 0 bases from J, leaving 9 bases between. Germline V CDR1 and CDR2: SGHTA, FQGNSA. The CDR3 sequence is CASSLATADSGNTIYF. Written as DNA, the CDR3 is TGTGCCAGCAGCTTAGCTACGGCAGACTCTGGAAACACCATATATTTT.

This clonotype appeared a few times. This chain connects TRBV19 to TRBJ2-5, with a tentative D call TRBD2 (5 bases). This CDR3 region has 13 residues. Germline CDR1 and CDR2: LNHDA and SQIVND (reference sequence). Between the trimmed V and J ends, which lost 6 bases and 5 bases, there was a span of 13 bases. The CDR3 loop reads CASRQTSRETQYF. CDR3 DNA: TGTGCCAGTAGACAAACTAGTCGCGAGACCCAGTACTTC.

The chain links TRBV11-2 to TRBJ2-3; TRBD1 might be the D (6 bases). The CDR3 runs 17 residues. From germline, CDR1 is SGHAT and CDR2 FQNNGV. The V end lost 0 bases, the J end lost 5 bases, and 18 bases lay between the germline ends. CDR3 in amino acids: CASSLEGGHPRGDTQYF. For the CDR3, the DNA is TGTGCCAGCAGCTTAGAAGGGGGACACCCCCGAGGAGATACGCAGTATTTT.

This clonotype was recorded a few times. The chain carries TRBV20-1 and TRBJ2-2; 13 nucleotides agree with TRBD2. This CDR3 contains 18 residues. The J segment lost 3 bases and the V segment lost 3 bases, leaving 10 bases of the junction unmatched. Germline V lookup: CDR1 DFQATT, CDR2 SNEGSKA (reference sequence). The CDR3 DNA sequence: TGCAGTGCTAGCCTCCAACTAGCGGGGGGGCACTACACCGGGGAGCTGTTTTTT. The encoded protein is CSASLQLAGGHYTGELFF.

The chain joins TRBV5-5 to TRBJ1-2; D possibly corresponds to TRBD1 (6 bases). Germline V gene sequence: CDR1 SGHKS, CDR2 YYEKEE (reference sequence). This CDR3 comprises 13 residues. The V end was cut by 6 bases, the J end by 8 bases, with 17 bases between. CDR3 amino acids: CASIPEGGQGYTF. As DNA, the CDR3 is TGTGCCAGCATCCCGGAGGGGGGTCAGGGCTACACCTTC. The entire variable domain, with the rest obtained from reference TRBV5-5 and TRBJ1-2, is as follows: DAGVTQSPTHLIKTRGQQVTLRCSPISGHKSVSWYQQVLGQGPQFIFQYYEKEERGRGNFPDRFSARQFPNYSSELNVNALLLGDSALYLCASIPEGGQGYTFGSGTRLTVV.

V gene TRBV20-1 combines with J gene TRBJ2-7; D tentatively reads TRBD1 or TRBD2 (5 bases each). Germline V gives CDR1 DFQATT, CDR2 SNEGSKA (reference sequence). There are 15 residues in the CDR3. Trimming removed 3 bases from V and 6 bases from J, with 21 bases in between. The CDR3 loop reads CSASRSTTGATEQYF. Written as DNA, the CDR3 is TGCAGTGCTAGTCGGTCCACCACCGGGGCCACCGAGCAGTACTTC.

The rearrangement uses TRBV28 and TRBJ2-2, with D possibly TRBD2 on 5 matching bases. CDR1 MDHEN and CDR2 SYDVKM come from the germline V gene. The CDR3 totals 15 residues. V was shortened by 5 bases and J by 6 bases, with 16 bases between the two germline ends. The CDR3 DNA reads TGTGCCAGCAGTCCTGTGGACTTCAGACCCGGGGAGCTGTTTTTT. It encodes CASSPVDFRPGELFF.

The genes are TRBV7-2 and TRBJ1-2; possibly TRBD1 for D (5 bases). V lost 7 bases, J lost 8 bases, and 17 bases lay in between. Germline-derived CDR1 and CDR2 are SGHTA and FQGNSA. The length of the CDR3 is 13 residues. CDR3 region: CASTETTRGGYTF. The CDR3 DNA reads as TGTGCCAGCACCGAGACGACACGGGGCGGCTACACCTTC. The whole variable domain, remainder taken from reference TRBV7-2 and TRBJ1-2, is GAGVSQSPSNKVTEKGKDVELRCDPISGHTALYWYRQSLGQGLEFLIYFQGNSAPDKSGLPSDRFSAERTGGSVSTLTIQRTQQEDSAVYLCASTETTRGGYTFGSGTRLTVV.

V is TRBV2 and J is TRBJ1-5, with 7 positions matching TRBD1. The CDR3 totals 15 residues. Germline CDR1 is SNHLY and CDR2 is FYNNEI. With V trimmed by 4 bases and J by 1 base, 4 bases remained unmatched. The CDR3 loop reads CASSAEQGSNQPQHF. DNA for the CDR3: TGTGCCAGCAGTGCCGAACAGGGGAGCAATCAGCCCCAGCATTTT.

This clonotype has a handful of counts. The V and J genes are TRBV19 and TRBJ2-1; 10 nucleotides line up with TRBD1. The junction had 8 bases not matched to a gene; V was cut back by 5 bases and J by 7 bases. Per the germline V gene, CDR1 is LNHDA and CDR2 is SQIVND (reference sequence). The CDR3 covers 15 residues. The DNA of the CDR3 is TGTGCCAGTAGTTCCAGGACAGGGGGTGCGAATGAGCAGTTCTTC. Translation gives CASSSRTGGANEQFF.

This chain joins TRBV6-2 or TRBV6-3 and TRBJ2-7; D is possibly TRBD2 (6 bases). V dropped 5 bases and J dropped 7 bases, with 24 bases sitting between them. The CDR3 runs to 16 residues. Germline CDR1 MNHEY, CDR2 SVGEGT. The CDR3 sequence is CASSDPSGGMAGEQYF. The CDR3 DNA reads TGTGCCAGCAGTGACCCGTCGGGCGGGATGGCGGGGGAGCAGTACTTC.

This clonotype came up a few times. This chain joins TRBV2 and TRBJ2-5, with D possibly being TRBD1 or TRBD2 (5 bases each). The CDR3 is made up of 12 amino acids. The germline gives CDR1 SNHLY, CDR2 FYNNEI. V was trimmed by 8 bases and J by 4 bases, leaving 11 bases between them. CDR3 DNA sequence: TGTGCCAGCGGGACGGCGGGAGAGACCCAGTACTTC. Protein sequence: CASGTAGETQYF.

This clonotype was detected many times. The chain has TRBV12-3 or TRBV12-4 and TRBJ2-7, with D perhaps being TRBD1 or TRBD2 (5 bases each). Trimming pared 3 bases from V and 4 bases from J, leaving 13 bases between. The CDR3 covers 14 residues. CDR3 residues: CASSFGQGPYEQYF. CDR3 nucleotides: TGTGCCAGCAGTTTTGGGCAGGGACCTTACGAGCAGTACTTC.

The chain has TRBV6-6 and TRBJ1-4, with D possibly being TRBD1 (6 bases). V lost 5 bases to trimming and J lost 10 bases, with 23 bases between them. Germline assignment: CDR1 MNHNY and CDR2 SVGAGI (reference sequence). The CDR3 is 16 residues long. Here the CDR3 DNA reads TGTGCCAGCAGTCCCACAGGGCTTGGAAGGGCAAGAAAACTGTTTTTT. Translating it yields CASSPTGLGRARKLFF.